These T cell receptor beta chains were read from a single sample in a study of T-cell reconstitution after alpha-beta-depleted transplantation in children. TCRdb ran MiXCR on the PCR reads and lists one entry per CDR3 protein. Counted here are just over 950,000 distinct CDR3 sequences, about 29% occurring once; the ten biggest clones make up roughly 27%. Here the sequenced sample was PBMCs, mostly from graft donor cells, taken 360 days after TCRalphabeta/CD19-depleted stem cell transplant. These receptors originate from a boy younger than two who had a stem cell transplant for SCID, so the T cells may come from the graft donor. The CDR3 runs from the conserved cysteine through the conserved F or W.

J	V	CDR3
TRBJ1-1	TRBV20-1	CSAPPEGGAEAFF
TRBJ2-1	TRBV27	CASSSSPGSSYNEQFF
TRBJ1-1	TRBV6-1	CASSAGGRNTEAFF
TRBJ1-5	TRBV12-3/TRBV12-4	CASSEEGFLRNQPQHF
TRBJ2-7	TRBV7-8	CASSSKPGGASYEQYF
TRBJ2-7	TRBV28	CASTRGAGTYEQYF
TRBJ2-7	TRBV20-1	CSARGQAVPSYEQYF
TRBJ2-3	TRBV10-3	CAISEKDTQYF
TRBJ2-5	TRBV28	CASRRAGGLKTQYF
TRBJ2-7	TRBV12-3/TRBV12-4	CASSLAQKGYEQYF
TRBJ1-5	TRBV19	CASTDRLGGLRNQPQHF
TRBJ1-1	TRBV29-1	CSVLEDGTEAFF
TRBJ2-7	TRBV20-1	CSAIEEGRTQKRYYEQYF
TRBJ1-6	TRBV5-1	CASSLSVTALSPLHF
TRBJ2-2	TRBV27	CASSERTVSGELFF
TRBJ2-1	TRBV10-1	CASSGQRANEQFF
TRBJ2-7	TRBV7-9	CASSLFLGGSYEQYF
TRBJ1-1	TRBV11-3	CASSIRQGAGEAFF
TRBJ2-2	TRBV9	CASSVPRTSRNTGELFF
TRBJ2-1	TRBV9	CASSPYSGRTYNEQFF
TRBJ2-7	TRBV20-1	CSARDKGQGPYEQYF
TRBJ1-5	TRBV15	CATSTRAGPSQPQHF
TRBJ2-3	TRBV27	CASSYSASTDTQYF
TRBJ2-1	TRBV11-2	CASSLGGLQWQFF
TRBJ1-2	TRBV6-1	CASSDGVGQGLFYGYTF
TRBJ2-7	TRBV10-3	CATTFSGTGSYEQYF
TRBJ2-3	TRBV9	CASSVVAGGSTDTQYF
TRBJ2-7	TRBV5-1	CASSLGGQGDEQYF
TRBJ1-4	TRBV6-5	CASIRGTGGNEKLFF